A single sample is the source of the 29 T cell receptor beta chains below, sequenced in a study of cytomegalovirus exposure and HLA in healthy donors. Primers included in the PCR were 60 Vbeta and 13 Jbeta primers. TCRdb's copy holds only in-frame clones and misses some; the assay was immunoSEQ multiplex PCR. Among some 150,000 clones, roughly 85% were seen once, and the ten largest hold approximately 1.5%. Sample: PBMCs. Receptors were obtained from a man aged 35 to 55 in good health and CMV-seronegative.

The genes are TRBV2 and TRBJ2-7; tentative D call: TRBD2 (5 bases). Germline V gives CDR1 SNHLY, CDR2 FYNNEI. Trimming left V 7 bases short and J 4 bases short, with 8 bases between. This CDR3 has 11 residues. The CDR3 loop reads CASTRTYEQYF. The CDR3 DNA sequence: TGTGCCAGCACTAGGACTTACGAGCAGTACTTC.

The gene calls are TRBV7-6 and TRBJ2-2; 7 bases match TRBD2. Germline V CDR1 and CDR2: SGHVS, FNYEAQ. With 1 base clipped from V and 5 bases from J, the junction kept 1 base outside the gene matches. The CDR3 is 14 amino acids. CDR3 sequence reads: CASSLGGGTGELFF. For the CDR3, the DNA is TGTGCCAGCAGCTTAGGGGGAGGGACCGGGGAGCTGTTTTTT.

The chain combines TRBV5-6 with TRBJ2-3; 8 bases are a match to TRBD2. The CDR3 extends over 18 amino acids. Unmatched junction bases numbered 14, after V lost 0 bases and J lost 5 bases. The germline gives CDR1 SGHDT, CDR2 YYEEEE. Here the CDR3 reads CASSLGAGGAAGGDTQYF. CDR3 nucleotides: TGTGCCAGCAGCTTGGGGGCCGGGGGGGCCGCGGGGGGAGATACGCAGTATTTT.

V and J are TRBV11-2 and TRBJ1-1; D remains ambiguous. Germline loops: CDR1 SGHAT, CDR2 FQNNGV. V lost 0 bases to trimming and J lost 7 bases, with 15 bases between them. This CDR3 has 15 residues. The CDR3 protein is CASSLDGGEVNEAFF. In nucleotides, the CDR3 is TGTGCCAGCAGCTTAGATGGCGGGGAGGTTAATGAAGCTTTCTTT.

The chain joins TRBV30 to TRBJ1-4, with 7 bases matching TRBD1. Germline V gene sequence: CDR1 GTSNPN, CDR2 SVGIG (reference sequence). The CDR3 is made up of 15 amino acids. Trimming cost V 2 bases and J 2 bases; bases outside gene matches: 5. CDR3 nucleotides: TGTGCCTGGAGTAACAGGGGTTACACTAATGAAAAACTGTTTTTT. Its translation is CAWSNRGYTNEKLFF.

The genes are TRBV9 and TRBJ2-5, with 8 bases that match TRBD1. V trimming: 4 bases; J trimming: 5 bases; junction bases outside the gene matches: 10. Germline V CDR1 and CDR2: SGDLS, YYNGEE. The CDR3 length is 15 residues. The DNA of the CDR3 is TGTGCCAGCAGCCCTCCCGGGACAGGAGGGGAGACCCAGTACTTC. Its translation is CASSPPGTGGETQYF.

This clone was counted only a few times. This chain joins TRBV9 and TRBJ1-4; D possibly corresponds to TRBD1 (5 bases). The CDR3 has 14 amino acids. CDR1 is SGDLS and CDR2 is YYNGEE in the germline V gene. The V end lost 1 base, the J end lost 6 bases, and 10 bases lay between the germline ends. The CDR3 here is CASSVQGGDEKLFF. The CDR3 nucleotides are TGTGCCAGCAGCGTACAGGGAGGCGATGAAAAACTGTTTTTT.

The chain joins TRBV18 to TRBJ1-1; weak D call: TRBD1 (5 bases). The V and J ends lost 5 bases and 8 bases respectively, with 18 bases between them. Germline CDR1 and CDR2: KGHSH and LQKENI. This CDR3 is built from 14 residues. CDR3 coding DNA: TGTGCCAGCTCATCGGCTGGGGCCAGTGGGGAAGCTTTCTTT. It specifies CASSSAGASGEAFF.

The V and J genes are TRBV7-9 and TRBJ2-1, with 7 bases lining up with TRBD1. This CDR3 has 15 residues. The germline V gene has CDR1 SEHNR and CDR2 FQNEAQ (reference sequence). Trimming removed 5 bases from V and 3 bases from J; junction bases left unmatched: 7. CDR3 protein: CASSPDRVGYNEQFF. CDR3 nucleotides: TGTGCCAGCAGCCCCGACAGGGTGGGCTACAATGAGCAGTTCTTC.

V is TRBV7-8 and J is TRBJ1-1, with D possibly being TRBD1 (5 bases). The CDR3 has 16 amino acids. Trimming took 4 bases from V and 4 from J, leaving 19 bases between them. Per the germline V gene, CDR1 is SGHVS and CDR2 is FQNEAQ. The CDR3 DNA sequence: TGTGCCAGCAGCTCAACCCCGGGACTGCCTGGCACTGAAGCTTTCTTT. This encodes CASSSTPGLPGTEAFF. Drawing the rest from reference TRBV7-8 and TRBJ1-1, the complete variable domain is GAGVSQSPRYKVAKRGQDVALRCDPISGHVSLFWYQQALGQGPEFLTYFQNEAQLDKSGLPSDRFFAERPEGSVSTLKIQRTQQEDSAVYLCASSSTPGLPGTEAFFGQGTRLTVV.

This chain joins TRBV7-2 and TRBJ2-7, with TRBD2 identical over 7 bases. J lost 5 bases, V lost 0 bases, and 4 bases had no gene match. The CDR3 is 14 amino acids. Germline CDR1 reads SGHTA; CDR2 reads FQGNSA. The CDR3 DNA reads TGTGCCAGCAGCTTAGCGGGGAGGGACGACGAGCAGTACTTC. It codes for CASSLAGRDDEQYF.

J is TRBJ2-7 and V is TRBV28, with TRBD2 identical over 10 bases. Trimming took 6 bases from V and 4 from J; bases not matched to a gene: 12. The V gene's germline CDR1 is MDHEN and CDR2 SYDVKM. The CDR3 has 16 residues. The CDR3 reads CASRPSGASGSYEQYF. CDR3 in DNA: TGTGCCAGCAGGCCAAGCGGGGCTAGCGGGAGTTACGAGCAGTACTTC.

This clone has just a few counts. J is TRBJ2-1 and V is TRBV4-2; TRBD2 matches at 12 bases. The CDR3 extends over 16 amino acids. Germline V gives CDR1 LGHNA, CDR2 YNFKEQ. V shed 2 bases and J 7 bases; nucleotides not matched to a gene: 6. CDR3 sequence (DNA): TGTGCCAGCAGCCAATTCGGGACTAGCGGGTTTAATGAGCAGTTCTTC. Translating it yields CASSQFGTSGFNEQFF.

This chain uses TRBV27 with TRBJ2-5; perhaps TRBD1 as D (6 bases). The J call may be incorrect, as the DNA end agrees better with TRBJ2-7. The germline CDR1 and CDR2 sequences are MNHEY and SMNVEV (reference sequence). The CDR3 sequence is 16 residues long. Here the CDR3 DNA reads TGTGCCAGCAGTTTATTAGGGGGAGAGGGGACCTACGAGCAGTACTTC. Its protein product is CASSLLGGEGTYEQYF.

The chain is built from TRBV4-3 and TRBJ2-2, with TRBD2 matching over 14 bases. Germline CDR1 is LGHNA and CDR2 is YSLEER. J was trimmed by 8 bases and V by 4 bases; bases with no gene match: 6. The CDR3 sequence is 16 residues long. CDR3 in amino acids: CASSPWTSGGQGELFF. CDR3 DNA sequence: TGCGCCAGCAGCCCTTGGACTAGCGGGGGGCAGGGGGAGCTGTTTTTT.

The chain joins TRBV5-4 to TRBJ1-1; 8 bases map to TRBD1. With 0 bases clipped from V and 3 bases from J, the junction kept 4 bases outside the gene matches. The CDR3 has 15 amino acids. Germline assignment: CDR1 SGHNT and CDR2 YYREEE (reference sequence). For the CDR3, the DNA is TGTGCCAGCAGCTTGGTCACAGGGGGTTACACTGAAGCTTTCTTT. Its protein is CASSLVTGGYTEAFF. Full variable domain (remainder filled in from reference TRBV5-4 and TRBJ1-1): ETGVTQSPTHLIKTRGQQVTLRCSSQSGHNTVSWYQQALGQGPQFIFQYYREEENGRGNFPPRFSGLQFPNYSSELNVNALELDDSALYLCASSLVTGGYTEAFFGQGTRLTVV.

The chain has TRBV29-1 and TRBJ2-7; TRBD1 aligns across 7 bases. J gave up 7 bases and V 4 bases, and 7 bases lay outside the gene matches. Looked up from germline, CDR1 is SQVTM and CDR2 is ANQGSEA. This CDR3 has 12 amino acids. The CDR3 spells CSVVTGAREQYF. As DNA, the CDR3 is TGCAGCGTTGTCACAGGGGCTAGGGAGCAGTACTTC.

The chain recombines TRBV5-4 with TRBJ2-1; D might be TRBD2 (5 bases). Trimming took off 4 bases at V and 2 bases at J, with 10 bases between the two ends. Germline loops: CDR1 SGHNT, CDR2 YYREEE (reference sequence). The CDR3 extends over 14 amino acids. The CDR3 loop reads CASSDGLPYNEQFF. CDR3 nucleotides: TGTGCCAGCAGCGACGGACTTCCCTACAATGAGCAGTTCTTC.

The V call is TRBV7-8, the J call TRBJ2-7, with a tentative D call TRBD2 (7 bases). The V gene lost 2 bases and the J gene lost 1 base, with 12 bases spanning the gap. The CDR3 covers 15 residues. Germline loops: CDR1 SGHVS, CDR2 FQNEAQ. The CDR3 DNA is TGTGCCAGCAGCTTAAGGGGGGGGTTTTCCTACGAGCAGTACTTC. This translates into CASSLRGGFSYEQYF.

The genes are TRBV7-2 and TRBJ2-2; weak D call: TRBD1 (5 bases). The CDR3 totals 14 residues. The V end lost 6 bases, the J end lost 6 bases, and 14 bases lay between the germline ends. Per the germline V gene, CDR1 is SGHTA and CDR2 is FQGNSA. The CDR3 nucleotides are TGTGCCAGCAGATCCTTGGCCAGGGCCGGGGAGCTGTTTTTT. Its protein is CASRSLARAGELFF.

This clone appeared a single time. This chain links TRBV5-1 with TRBJ2-7, with TRBD1 identical over 8 bases. Per germline, CDR1 SGHRS and CDR2 YFSETQ. The CDR3 has 13 residues. With 0 bases clipped from V and 5 bases from J, the junction kept 1 base outside the gene matches. CDR3 region: CASSLGQGNEQYF. The CDR3 region has the DNA TGCGCCAGCAGCTTGGGACAGGGGAACGAGCAGTACTTC.

This chain joins TRBV29-1 and TRBJ1-1; D may be TRBD1 (6 bases). This CDR3 has 14 amino acids. Germline assignment: CDR1 SQVTM and CDR2 ANQGSEA. Trimming took 2 bases from V and 2 from J, leaving 12 bases between them. The CDR3 sequence: CSVEPTGINTEAFF. In DNA form, the CDR3 reads TGCAGCGTTGAACCGACAGGCATTAACACTGAAGCTTTCTTT.

This clone was seen once. This rearrangement joins TRBV30 to TRBJ2-7, with D perhaps matching TRBD2 (8 bases). Germline CDR1 is GTSNPN and CDR2 is SVGIG (reference sequence). The CDR3 contains 16 residues. The V end lost 1 base, the J end lost 4 bases, and 20 bases lay between the germline ends. The CDR3 bases are TGTGCCTGGAGTGCTTTAGGGGGCGCGGGGGGATACGAGCAGTACTTC. This codes for CAWSALGGAGGYEQYF. Full variable domain (remainder filled in from reference TRBV30 and TRBJ2-7): SQTIHQWPATLVQPVGSPLSLECTVEGTSNPNLYWYRQAAGRGLQLLFYSVGIGQISSEVPQNLSASRPQDRQFILSSKKLLLSDSGFYLCAWSALGGAGGYEQYFGPGTRLTVT.

Only one count was recorded for this clone. This chain links TRBV7-6 with TRBJ2-7; the match to TRBD2 covers 8 bases. Trimming took 3 bases from V and 5 from J; bases not matched to a gene: 3. The CDR3 covers 13 residues. Germline V CDR1 and CDR2: SGHVS, FNYEAQ. The CDR3 protein is CASSFRGGNEQYF. DNA of the CDR3: TGTGCCAGCAGCTTCCGGGGGGGGAACGAGCAGTACTTC.

The CDR3 loop is CASSLGQGFYEQYF. CDR3 nucleotide sequence: TGTGCCAGCAGCTTAGGACAGGGGTTTTACGAGCAGTACTTC. This chain joins TRBV7-9 and TRBJ2-7; 8 nucleotides match TRBD1. This CDR3 is built from 14 residues. The V segment lost 1 base and the J segment 4 bases; nucleotides outside the gene matches: 3. Germline V gene sequence: CDR1 SEHNR, CDR2 FQNEAQ (reference sequence).

The chain uses TRBV5-1 and TRBJ1-4, with 7 bases lining up with TRBD1. The length of the CDR3 is 14 residues. Germline trimming cut 0 bases from V and 8 bases from J; bases unmatched to any gene: 4. The germline CDR1 and CDR2 sequences are SGHRS and YFSETQ. The CDR3 coding sequence is TGCGCCAGCAGCTTGGTGACAGGGAACGAAAAACTGTTTTTT. This encodes CASSLVTGNEKLFF. The full variable domain, its missing parts supplied by reference TRBV5-1 and TRBJ1-4, is KAGVTQTPRYLIKTRGQQVTLSCSPISGHRSVSWYQQTPGQGLQFLFEYFSETQRNKGNFPGRFSGRQFSNSRSEMNVSTLELGDSALYLCASSLVTGNEKLFFGSGTQLSVL.

The chain links TRBV15 to TRBJ2-1, with a weak D call TRBD1 (5 bases). Germline CDR1 and CDR2: LNHNV and YYDKDF (reference sequence). V lost 5 bases, J lost 0 bases, and 14 bases lay in between. The CDR3 runs 16 residues. The CDR3 region has the DNA TGTGCCACCAGCGGGGCGCGGTGGGTCTCCTACAATGAGCAGTTCTTC. Protein product: CATSGARWVSYNEQFF.

The rearrangement links TRBV10-3 to TRBJ2-1, with 13 positions matching TRBD2. Germline values: CDR1 ENHRY, CDR2 SYGVKD. Trimming removed 7 bases from V and 8 bases from J; junction bases left unmatched: 8. The CDR3 length is 15 residues. CDR3 protein: CAIMGTSGRGYEQFF. In DNA, the CDR3 is TGTGCCATCATGGGCACTAGCGGGAGGGGCTATGAGCAGTTCTTC.

This chain joins TRBV6-1 and TRBJ2-7, with D perhaps matching TRBD1 (6 bases). Germline CDR1 and CDR2: MNHNS and SASEGT. The ends were cut back, 5 bases at V and 3 bases at J, with 11 bases in the middle. The CDR3 runs to 13 residues. The CDR3 region is CASSPWGLYEQYF. CDR3 nucleotides: TGTGCCAGCAGTCCTTGGGGGCTCTACGAGCAGTACTTC.